This paragraph covers one TCR beta chain sequence. Under the authors' procedure: Amplifying reference gene primers gave estimates of nucleated cell counts. Assay: immunoSEQ multiplex PCR; the TCRdb copy retains only in-frame clones and omits some. V, J and clone size were drawn from that table, and D and trimming were deduced from the DNA. Here the sample spans more than 90,000 clones, around 80% being singletons. The data derive from a study of blood T cell repertoires in COVID-19. Whole-study context: Acute-phase and convalescent COVID-19 samples originated in the United States, Italy and Spain. Sources were T cells, B-cell-depleted T cells, or PBMCs; the material itself was cDNA or gDNA.

The V gene's germline CDR1 is SQVTM and CDR2 ANQGSEA. CDR3 length: 14 amino acids. The J segment lost 3 bases and the V segment lost 5 bases, leaving 8 bases of the junction unmatched. Sequenced material: peripheral blood. The chain recombines TRBV29-1 with TRBJ2-5; 8 bases align to TRBD2. The TCR was taken from a man older than 75 with acute or convalescent COVID-19. The CDR3 DNA is TGCAGCGTTCGGGGGGGCCCCACCAAAGAGACCCAGTACTTC. Its protein is CSVRGGPTKETQYF.